A selection of T cell receptor beta chains follows, all from one sample in a study of blood T cell repertoires in COVID-19. Generated by immunoSEQ multiplex PCR, the TCRdb table keeps only in-frame clones and is missing some. In the table there are about 170,000 clones, approximately 87% of which are singletons. The sequencing input was peripheral blood. These receptors were taken from a woman aged 60 to 75 with COVID-19, enrolled during active disease. Both conserved end residues are part of each CDR3. A D gene is named only where the DNA matches it firmly. Clone size is given for some rows only: seen once, a few or many times, or a class if the clone is expanded.

CDR3 protein: CASSQRGQGTYEQYF
CDR3 DNA: TGTGCCAGCAGCCAAAGGGGACAGGGCACCTACGAGCAGTACTTC
clone size: NA
J gene: TRBJ2-7
D gene: TRBD1
V gene: TRBV14

CDR3 protein: CASTPGGGLHEQYF
CDR3 DNA: TGCGCCAGCACCCCGGGGGGAGGGCTGCACGAGCAGTACTTC
clone size: NA
J gene: TRBJ2-7
D gene: TRBD2
V gene: TRBV5-1

CDR3 protein: CASSQGQPNEKLFF
CDR3 DNA: TGTGCCAGCAGCCAGGGACAGCCTAATGAAAAACTGTTTTTT
clone size: NA
J gene: TRBJ1-4
D gene: TRBD1
V gene: TRBV5-5

CDR3 protein: CASSLSPGGITGELFF
CDR3 DNA: TGTGCCAGCAGCTTAAGTCCAGGGGGTATCACCGGGGAGCTGTTTTTT
clone size: once
J gene: TRBJ2-2
D gene: TRBD1
V gene: TRBV7-3

CDR3 protein: CASSLGAPLSGNTIYF
CDR3 DNA: TGTGCCAGCAGCTTGGGGGCCCCCCTCTCTGGAAACACCATATATTTT
clone size: once
J gene: TRBJ1-3
D gene: NA
V gene: TRBV7-9

CDR3 protein: CAWGQGAAEAFF
CDR3 DNA: TGTGCCTGGGGACAGGGGGCTGCTGAAGCTTTCTTT
clone size: NA
J gene: TRBJ1-1
D gene: TRBD1
V gene: TRBV30

CDR3 protein: CASSPDRYSGNTIYF
CDR3 DNA: TGTGCCAGCAGCCCGGACAGATACTCTGGAAACACCATATATTTT
clone size: NA
J gene: TRBJ1-3
D gene: NA
V gene: TRBV5-6

CDR3 protein: CASSYSGQTDTQYF
CDR3 DNA: TGTGCCAGCAGTTACTCGGGACAGACAGATACGCAGTATTTT
clone size: NA
J gene: TRBJ2-3
D gene: TRBD1
V gene: TRBV6-5

CDR3 protein: CASSGRGQGHQETQYF
CDR3 DNA: TGTGCCAGCAGCGGGAGGGGACAGGGCCACCAAGAGACCCAGTACTTC
clone size: once
J gene: TRBJ2-5
D gene: TRBD1
V gene: TRBV9

CDR3 protein: CASSGDGLQPQHF
CDR3 DNA: TGTGCCAGCAGTGGCGACGGGTTACAGCCCCAGCATTTT
clone size: NA
J gene: TRBJ1-5
D gene: NA
V gene: TRBV2

CDR3 protein: CASSFLAETYNEQFF
CDR3 DNA: TGCGCCAGCAGCTTTTTAGCGGAAACCTACAATGAGCAGTTCTTC
clone size: NA
J gene: TRBJ2-1
D gene: NA
V gene: TRBV5-1